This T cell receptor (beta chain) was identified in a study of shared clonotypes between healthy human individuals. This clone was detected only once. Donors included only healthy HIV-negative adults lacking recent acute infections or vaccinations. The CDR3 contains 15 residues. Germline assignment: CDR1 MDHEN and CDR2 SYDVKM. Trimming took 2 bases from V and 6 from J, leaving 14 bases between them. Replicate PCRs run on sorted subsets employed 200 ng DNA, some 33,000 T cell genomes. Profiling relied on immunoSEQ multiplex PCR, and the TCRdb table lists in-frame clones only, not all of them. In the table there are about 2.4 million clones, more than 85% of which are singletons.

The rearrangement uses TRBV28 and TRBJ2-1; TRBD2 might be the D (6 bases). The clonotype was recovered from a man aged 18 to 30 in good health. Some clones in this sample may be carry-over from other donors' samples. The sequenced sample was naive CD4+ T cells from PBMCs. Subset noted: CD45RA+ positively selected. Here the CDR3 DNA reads TGTGCCAGCAGTTTACCCGGGAGACCCGCCAATGAGCAGTTCTTC. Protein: CASSLPGRPANEQFF.